Shown below are 22 T cell receptor beta chains from a single sample sequenced in a study of T cells after yellow fever vaccination. TCRdb redid the calling of the 5' RACE reads with MiXCR, one entry per CDR3 protein. The sample comprises roughly 500,000 distinct CDR3 sequences, 15% to 20% of which are singletons, and around 15% rests with the top ten. The specimen comprised PBMCs, sampled 15 days after the yellow fever booster vaccination. Source of these receptors: a man aged 25-45 years who received the YFV17D yellow fever vaccine.

The J gene is TRBJ2-7, the V gene TRBV7-2; 10 nucleotides agree with TRBD2. V dropped 5 bases and J dropped 6; count of bases not matched to a gene: 10. The CDR3 loop spans 15 amino acids. Germline V lookup: CDR1 SGHTA, CDR2 FQGNSA. The CDR3 reads CASSPRTSGPSEQYF. The CDR3 DNA follows: TGTGCCAGCAGCCCACGGACTAGCGGCCCGAGCGAGCAGTACTTC.

This clonotype was counted only a few times. The chain combines TRBV6-2 or TRBV6-3 with TRBJ2-4; D unresolved. This CDR3 has 12 amino acids. V lost 3 bases to trimming and J lost 11 bases, with 11 bases between them. CDR1 and CDR2 (germline): MNHEY, SVGEGT. This CDR3 is CASSYVGSFQYF. In DNA, the CDR3 is TGTGCCAGCAGTTATGTTGGGTCGTTTCAGTACTTC.

The V gene is TRBV11-2, the J gene TRBJ2-7, with D perhaps given as TRBD1 or TRBD2 (5 bases each). Per germline, CDR1 SGHAT and CDR2 FQNNGV. Trimming removed 0 bases at V and 1 base at J, with 7 bases between. The CDR3 is 14 residues long. The CDR3 DNA reads as TGTGCCAGCAGCTTAGAGAGGGGTTCCTACGAGCAGTACTTC. Protein sequence: CASSLERGSYEQYF.

The sample holds a few counts of this clonotype. The J gene is TRBJ2-5, the V gene TRBV28, with D hard to call. V was trimmed by 4 bases and J by 5 bases, leaving 11 bases between them. CDR3 length: 13 amino acids. Germline V CDR1 and CDR2: MDHEN, SYDVKM. The CDR3 here is CASSSSFSETQYF. The DNA for the CDR3 is TGTGCCAGCAGTTCGTCTTTTTCCGAGACCCAGTACTTC.

Only a few counts were recorded for this clonotype. This rearrangement joins TRBV5-1 to TRBJ2-3; D not certain. CDR1 is SGHRS and CDR2 is YFSETQ in the germline V gene. The CDR3 runs to 15 residues. Trimming removed 2 bases at V and 0 bases at J, with 10 bases between. This CDR3 is CASSFRTTSTDTQYF. Here the CDR3 DNA reads TGCGCCAGCAGCTTTCGTACAACTAGCACAGATACGCAGTATTTT. Complete variable domain (other parts from reference TRBV5-1 and TRBJ2-3): KAGVTQTPRYLIKTRGQQVTLSCSPISGHRSVSWYQQTPGQGLQFLFEYFSETQRNKGNFPGRFSGRQFSNSRSEMNVSTLELGDSALYLCASSFRTTSTDTQYFGPGTRLTVL.

This chain links TRBV28 with TRBJ2-7, with D possibly being TRBD1 (5 bases). CDR3 length: 15 residues. The V and J ends lost 3 bases and 5 bases respectively, with 17 bases between them. The V gene's germline CDR1 is MDHEN and CDR2 SYDVKM. CDR3 in DNA: TGTGCCAGCAGTTTCGCCGGAGCACAGGCCGACGAGCAGTACTTC. Translating it yields CASSFAGAQADEQYF. Full variable domain (outside the CDR3, taken from reference TRBV28 and TRBJ2-7): DVKVTQSSRYLVKRTGEKVFLECVQDMDHENMFWYRQDPGLGLRLIYFSYDVKMKEKGDIPEGYSVSREKKERFSLILESASTNQTSMYLCASSFAGAQADEQYFGPGTRLTVT.

J is TRBJ1-2 and V is TRBV12-3 or TRBV12-4; D is uncertain. This CDR3 comprises 14 residues. V was shortened by 7 bases and J by 2 bases, with 14 bases between the two germline ends. CDR3 sequence: CASNPSTENYGYTF. Written as DNA, the CDR3 is TGTGCCAGCAATCCGTCTACGGAGAACTATGGCTACACCTTC.

This clonotype was counted a few times. V gene TRBV12-3 or TRBV12-4 combines with J gene TRBJ1-1; no reliable D call. Trimming cost V 2 bases and J 5 bases, with 18 bases left between them. The CDR3 consists of 16 residues. In DNA form, the CDR3 reads TGTGCCAGCAGTTTACCAATCGGACGGGGAGGGACTGAAGCTTTCTTT. Amino acids: CASSLPIGRGGTEAFF.

The rearrangement joins TRBV4-3 to TRBJ2-7, with 10 nucleotides matching TRBD2. Per germline, CDR1 LGHNA and CDR2 YSLEER. The CDR3 has 16 residues. The V and J ends lost 1 base and 4 bases, in that order; junction bases with no gene match: 7. This CDR3 is CASSQAASGSWYEQYF. CDR3 in DNA: TGCGCCAGCAGCCAAGCGGCTAGCGGGAGCTGGTACGAGCAGTACTTC.

The V call is TRBV24-1, the J call TRBJ1-5; D is unclear. There are 15 residues in the CDR3. Germline CDR1 reads KGHDR; CDR2 reads SFDVKD. Trimming removed 3 bases from V and 6 bases from J, with 14 bases in between. This chain's CDR3 is CATSDNADIGQPQHF. The CDR3 DNA reads as TGTGCCACCAGTGATAACGCAGATATTGGTCAGCCCCAGCATTTT.

This clonotype showed up just a few times. CDR3 in DNA: TGTGCCAGCAGTGAAGCGCGGGGACTAGCGGGCGTCACGGGAGATACGCAGTATTTT. Translating gives CASSEARGLAGVTGDTQYF. The chain uses TRBV2 and TRBJ2-3; the match to TRBD2 covers 12 bases. V shed 0 bases and J 5 bases; nucleotides not matched to a gene: 12. The CDR3 length is 19 residues. The germline V gene has CDR1 SNHLY and CDR2 FYNNEI.

About this clonotype: One end of the junction does not line up with germline, which may come from a read error. The CDR3 loop is CASSYRTSVWLF. CDR3 DNA sequence: TGTGCCAGCAGTTATCGGACTAGCGTTTGGCTCTTC. The chain has TRBV6-1 and TRBJ2-1; 9 bases are a match to TRBD2. The CDR3 runs 12 residues. CDR1 MNHNS and CDR2 SASEGT come from the germline V gene.

This clonotype was observed a few times. In DNA form, the CDR3 reads TGTGCCAGCAGCTCGGGGACTAGCGGGTCCTACAATGAGCAGTTCTTC. It codes for CASSSGTSGSYNEQFF. The chain has TRBV5-4 and TRBJ2-1; 12 bases are shared with TRBD2. Per germline, CDR1 SGHNT and CDR2 YYREEE (reference sequence). The CDR3 covers 16 residues. With 3 bases clipped from V and 1 base from J, the junction kept 2 bases outside the gene matches.

The J gene is TRBJ1-2, the V gene TRBV7-2, with 11 bases aligning to TRBD1. CDR1 SGHTA and CDR2 FQGNSA come from the germline V gene. The CDR3 contains 16 residues. With 4 bases clipped from V and 1 base from J, the junction kept 5 bases outside the gene matches. This chain's CDR3 is CASSSRTGGLNYGYTF. The CDR3 DNA is TGTGCCAGCAGCTCCCGGACAGGGGGCCTTAACTATGGCTACACCTTC.

The J gene is TRBJ2-5, the V gene TRBV3-1; D gene uncertain. This CDR3 is built from 12 residues. Germline values: CDR1 LGHDT, CDR2 YNNKEL (reference sequence). The ends were cut back, 5 bases at V and 3 bases at J, with 7 bases in the middle. In nucleotides, the CDR3 is TGTGCCAGCAGCATCCCCAAAGAGACCCAGTACTTC. It specifies CASSIPKETQYF.

In this sample, this clonotype turned up a few times. The chain uses TRBV27 and TRBJ2-5; the D call may be TRBD1 or TRBD2 (5 bases each). The CDR3 contains 14 residues. Germline-derived CDR1 and CDR2 are MNHEY and SMNVEV (reference sequence). Trimming took off 4 bases at V and 5 bases at J, with 14 bases between the two ends. CDR3 protein: CASSSSGRSETQYF. CDR3 bases: TGTGCCAGCAGTTCCTCAGGGAGATCGGAGACCCAGTACTTC.

The chain uses TRBV12-3 or TRBV12-4 and TRBJ2-2; a weak D match, TRBD1 (6 bases). CDR3 size: 14 residues. V was cut by 0 bases and J by 7 bases, with 9 bases left in between. The DNA of the CDR3 is TGTGCCAGCAGTTTAGCGGGGGCAATCGGGGAGCTGTTTTTT. Protein product: CASSLAGAIGELFF.

This clonotype was seen a handful of times. The chain has TRBV5-1 and TRBJ2-3, with 9 bases fitting TRBD2. The junction had 7 bases not matched to a gene; V was cut back by 5 bases and J by 3 bases. This CDR3 spans 15 amino acids. The germline V gene encodes CDR1 SGHRS and CDR2 YFSETQ. The CDR3 DNA follows: TGCGCCAGCAGTCCGGGTAGCGGGAGAACAGATACGCAGTATTTT. Protein: CASSPGSGRTDTQYF.

The rearrangement links TRBV7-9 to TRBJ2-2; 11 nucleotides match TRBD1. The CDR3 extends over 15 amino acids. CDR1 is SEHNR and CDR2 is FQNEAQ in the germline V gene (reference sequence). The V gene end was trimmed by 7 bases and the J gene end by 3 bases; junction bases not matched to a gene: 4. CDR3 protein: CASTDRGRYTGELFF. CDR3 bases: TGTGCCAGCACGGACAGGGGGCGATACACCGGGGAGCTGTTTTTT.

This clonotype has just a few counts. The chain couples TRBV5-5 to TRBJ1-2, with a possible D match to TRBD1 (5 bases). Germline V lookup: CDR1 SGHKS, CDR2 YYEKEE (reference sequence). CDR3 length: 13 residues. Between the trimmed V and J ends, which lost 0 bases and 8 bases, there was a span of 11 bases. The CDR3 reads CASSLALGPGYTF. CDR3 DNA: TGTGCCAGCAGCTTGGCGCTGGGACCCGGCTACACCTTC.

The chain carries TRBV12-3 or TRBV12-4 and TRBJ2-7; D is undetermined. The CDR3 totals 13 residues. The ends were cut back, 1 base at V and 4 bases at J, with 8 bases in the middle. DNA of the CDR3: TGTGCCAGCAGTTTAGGTAACGGTTACGAGCAGTACTTC. Translated, it gives CASSLGNGYEQYF.

The chain employs TRBV7-3 and TRBJ2-1; weak D call: TRBD2 (5 bases). This CDR3 comprises 15 residues. V was pared by 2 bases and J by 7 bases, with 15 bases between. Germline V gene lookup returns CDR1 SGHTA and CDR2 FQGTGA. The CDR3 nucleotides read TGTGCCAGCAGCTTATTTGTAGAGGGTTCGAATGAGCAGTTCTTC. It codes for CASSLFVEGSNEQFF.